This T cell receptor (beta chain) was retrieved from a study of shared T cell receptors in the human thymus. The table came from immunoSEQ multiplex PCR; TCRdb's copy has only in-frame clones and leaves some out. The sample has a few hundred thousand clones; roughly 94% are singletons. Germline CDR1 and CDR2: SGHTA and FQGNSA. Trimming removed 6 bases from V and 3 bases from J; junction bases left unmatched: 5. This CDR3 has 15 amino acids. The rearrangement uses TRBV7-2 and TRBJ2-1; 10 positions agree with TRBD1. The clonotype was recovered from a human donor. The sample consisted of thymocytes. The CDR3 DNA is TGTGCCAGCAGTCGGACAGGGGGAATCTACAATGAGCAGTTCTTC. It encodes CASSRTGGIYNEQFF.